The 26 T cell receptor beta chains below were found in one sample sequenced in a study of blood T cell repertoires in COVID-19. Clones were sequenced by immunoSEQ multiplex PCR, and TCRdb holds only the in-frame ones, with some missing. The sample includes about 64,000 clones, approximately 90% of them seen just once. The sequencing input was PBMCs or T cells enriched from blood (not recorded which). Receptor source: a woman in her thirties or forties who had recovered from COVID-19.

The V and J genes are TRBV5-1 and TRBJ1-6, with TRBD1 as a possible D gene (5 bases). V lost 4 bases and J lost 6, with 11 bases in between. Germline V CDR1 and CDR2: SGHRS, YFSETQ. This CDR3 region has 14 residues. The CDR3 DNA reads as TGCGCCAGCAGCCCATTAGGGGCTAATTCACCCCTCCACTTT. Encoded protein: CASSPLGANSPLHF.

This rearrangement joins TRBV27 to TRBJ2-3; 12 bases line up with TRBD2. Germline-derived CDR1 and CDR2 are MNHEY and SMNVEV (reference sequence). The CDR3 extends over 16 amino acids. The chain's CDR3 is CVPNGASGGAPDTQYF. The CDR3 DNA reads as TGTGTTCCCAACGGGGCTAGCGGGGGGGCTCCAGATACGCAGTATTTT.

This clone has just one count. CDR3 DNA sequence: TGTGCCAGCAGCCACGTCGCACAGGGGGAAAACACCGGGGAGCTGTTTTTT. Encoded protein: CASSHVAQGENTGELFF. The chain joins TRBV4-2 to TRBJ2-2; TRBD1 matches at 8 bases. Germline CDR1 reads LGHNA; CDR2 reads YNFKEQ. Trimming took 3 bases from V and 2 from J; bases not matched to a gene: 8. The length of the CDR3 is 17 residues.

This chain connects TRBV19 to TRBJ2-4, with TRBD2 matching 10 bases. Germline lookup yields CDR1 LNHDA and CDR2 SQIVND (reference sequence). The CDR3 sequence is 15 residues long. V dropped 5 bases and J dropped 8; count of bases not matched to a gene: 9. DNA of the CDR3: TGTGCCAGTAGTTTCATCAGCGGGGGGGCTGACATTCAGTACTTC. It specifies CASSFISGGADIQYF.

The chain couples TRBV6-5 to TRBJ1-6; TRBD1 agrees at 12 bases. This CDR3 is built from 15 residues. From germline, CDR1 is MNHEY and CDR2 SVGAGI. J gave up 9 bases and V 7 bases, and 7 bases lay outside the gene matches. CDR3 loop: CASIPGTGGASPLHF. The CDR3 DNA reads TGTGCCAGCATCCCAGGGACAGGGGGCGCTTCACCCCTCCACTTT.

J is TRBJ2-3 and V is TRBV11-3, with 15 nucleotides matching TRBD2. The CDR3 extends over 16 amino acids. CDR1 and CDR2 (germline): SGHNT, YENEEA. Trimming removed 4 bases from V and 5 bases from J; junction bases left unmatched: 4. CDR3 DNA sequence: TGTGCCAGCAGCTGGGGGACTAGCGGGGGGAGAGATACGCAGTATTTT. Its translation: CASSWGTSGGRDTQYF.

This clone turned up a few times. This chain links TRBV11-2 with TRBJ2-7, with 7 bases identical to TRBD2. V lost 6 bases to trimming and J lost 9 bases; unmatched junction nucleotides: 5. Germline assignment: CDR1 SGHAT and CDR2 FQNNGV. This CDR3 is 11 amino acids long. CDR3 bases: TGTGCCAGCAGTCCTGGGGAGGGGCAGTACTTC. Its translation: CASSPGEGQYF.

This clone was seen just once. The genes are TRBV7-3 and TRBJ2-3; 9 bases line up with TRBD2. V was pared by 4 bases and J by 3 bases, with 8 bases of the junction left unmatched. This CDR3 region has 16 residues. Germline V gene data show CDR1 as SGHTA and CDR2 as FQGTGA. Here the CDR3 DNA reads TGTGCCAGCAGCTCGGGGCCTAGCGGGGTTACAGATACGCAGTATTTT. This sequence encodes CASSSGPSGVTDTQYF.

V gene TRBV6-2 or TRBV6-3 combines with J gene TRBJ2-3, with TRBD2 matching 11 bases. Looked up from germline, CDR1 is MNHEY and CDR2 is SVGEGT. V lost 6 bases and J lost 12; bases outside the gene matches: 23. This CDR3 is built from 18 residues. For the CDR3, the DNA is TGTGCCAGCAGCCTTCCCCTTTTACTAGCGGGGGTTCCTCCGCCCCAGTATTTT. This codes for CASSLPLLLAGVPPPQYF.

CDR3 region: CASKSRYASGNTIYF. CDR3 sequence (DNA): TGTGCCAGCAAGAGCCGGTACGCCTCTGGAAACACCATATATTTT. The rearrangement uses TRBV2 and TRBJ1-3, with D hard to call. Per germline, CDR1 SNHLY and CDR2 FYNNEI. The CDR3 is 15 residues long. With 7 bases removed from V and 0 bases from J, the gap between germline ends came to 13 bases.

The chain uses TRBV3-1 (or the pseudogene TRBV3-2) and TRBJ2-3; the match to TRBD2 covers 7 bases. The CDR3 contains 16 residues. CDR1 is LGHDT, CDR2 YNNKEL, per germline (reference sequence). The V segment lost 0 bases and the J segment 0 bases; nucleotides outside the gene matches: 3. CDR3 loop: CASSQDWGGSTDTQYF. Here the CDR3 DNA reads TGTGCCAGCAGCCAAGATTGGGGGGGAAGCACAGATACGCAGTATTTT.

Worth noting for this clone: A junction boundary mismatches the germline segment, possibly from a read error. V is TRBV6-5 and J is TRBJ1-1; weak D call: TRBD1 (6 bases). CDR3 length: 12 amino acids. The germline V gene encodes CDR1 MNHEY and CDR2 SVGAGI. The chain's CDR3 is CAGRQANTEAFF. CDR3 coding DNA: TGTGCCGGCAGACAGGCCAACACTGAAGCTTTCTTT.

The V call is TRBV7-8, the J call TRBJ2-2, with TRBD1 matching over 9 bases. This CDR3 is 16 amino acids long. Looked up from germline, CDR1 is SGHVS and CDR2 is FQNEAQ. Germline trimming cut 5 bases from V and 3 bases from J; bases unmatched to any gene: 7. The CDR3 region is CASSLQRTGDTGELFF. The CDR3 coding sequence is TGTGCCAGCAGCCTACAACGGACAGGGGACACCGGGGAGCTGTTTTTT.

CDR3: CASSIDWRSTDTQYF. The CDR3 DNA is TGTGCCAGCAGCATTGACTGGAGGAGCACAGATACGCAGTATTTT. The rearrangement uses TRBV5-4 and TRBJ2-3, with D maybe TRBD2 (5 bases). The CDR3 consists of 15 residues. Germline loops: CDR1 SGHNT, CDR2 YYREEE (reference sequence). The V end lost 4 bases, the J end lost 0 bases, and 12 bases lay between the germline ends.

This clone was seen only once. This chain joins TRBV19 and TRBJ2-1, with a weak D call TRBD2 (5 bases). V was trimmed by 7 bases and J by 6 bases, leaving 10 bases between them. The CDR3 loop spans 12 amino acids. Germline V gene lookup returns CDR1 LNHDA and CDR2 SQIVND (reference sequence). The CDR3 coding sequence is TGTGCCAGTACGGGGTACCTCAATGAGCAGTTCTTC. Its protein is CASTGYLNEQFF. Combining the CDR3 with reference TRBV19 and TRBJ2-1 gives the whole variable domain DGGITQSPKYLFRKEGQNVTLSCEQNLNHDAMYWYRQDPGQGLRLIYYSQIVNDFQKGDIAEGYSVSREKKESFPLTVTSAQKNPTAFYLCASTGYLNEQFFGPGTRLTVL.

In the case of this clone: An end of the junction does not agree with germline; a read error may underlie this. The V and J genes are TRBV11-2 and TRBJ1-2; D unclear. CDR1 and CDR2 (germline): SGHAT, FQNNGV. The length of the CDR3 is 13 residues. CDR3 coding DNA: TGTGCCAGCAGCGTAGACGGGTCTACGGGCTACACCTTC. Its protein product is CASSVDGSTGYTF.

This sequence joins TRBV7-3 and TRBJ2-5; D may be TRBD2 (5 bases). The CDR3 sequence is 13 residues long. The germline V gene has CDR1 SGHTA and CDR2 FQGTGA. V was clipped by 3 bases and J by 1 base, with 6 bases between them. The DNA for the CDR3 is TGTGCCAGCAGCTTTACTAGCCAAGAGACCCAGTACTTC. Protein sequence: CASSFTSQETQYF. Drawing the rest from reference TRBV7-3 and TRBJ2-5, the complete variable domain is GAGVSQTPSNKVTEKGKYVELRCDPISGHTALYWYRQSLGQGPEFLIYFQGTGAADDSGLPNDRFFAVRPEGSVSTLKIQRTERGDSAVYLCASSFTSQETQYFGPGTRLLVL.

This chain links TRBV7-6 with TRBJ2-3, with 7 bases lining up with TRBD2. V shed 1 base, J shed 4 bases, and the junction held 2 bases outside the gene matches. Germline-derived CDR1 and CDR2 are SGHVS and FNYEAQ. The CDR3 runs 14 residues. DNA for the CDR3: TGTGCCAGCAGCTTAGGCGGGAGTGCAGATACGCAGTATTTT. Translating gives CASSLGGSADTQYF.

CDR3 in DNA: TGTGCCAGCAGCTTAGTGGGCAGGGGGCTTGGCTACACCTTC. It codes for CASSLVGRGLGYTF. V gene TRBV7-2 combines with J gene TRBJ1-2; 8 nucleotides align to TRBD1. Germline V gives CDR1 SGHTA, CDR2 FQGNSA. Trimming removed 1 base from V and 7 bases from J; junction bases left unmatched: 5. The CDR3 spans 14 residues.

This chain uses TRBV27 with TRBJ2-1; TRBD2 matches at 12 bases. Trimming cost V 2 bases and J 1 base; bases outside gene matches: 6. The CDR3 loop spans 18 amino acids. Germline lookup yields CDR1 MNHEY and CDR2 SMNVEV (reference sequence). This CDR3 reads CASSLRRTSGVSYNEQFF. In DNA, the CDR3 is TGTGCCAGCAGTTTACGCCGGACTAGCGGGGTTTCCTACAATGAGCAGTTCTTC.

The rearrangement uses TRBV2 and TRBJ1-6; D may be TRBD1 (5 bases). CDR1 is SNHLY and CDR2 is FYNNEI in the germline V gene. The germline V and J ends were trimmed by 2 bases and 8 bases, with 22 bases remaining between them. This CDR3 contains 18 residues. CDR3: CASSESDIAYLAYSPLHF. The CDR3 DNA reads as TGTGCCAGCAGTGAATCGGACATAGCCTACCTGGCCTATTCACCCCTCCACTTT.

This chain links TRBV11-3 with TRBJ2-7; 7 bases map to TRBD2. The V segment lost 5 bases and the J segment 4 bases; nucleotides outside the gene matches: 2. Germline V gene lookup returns CDR1 SGHNT and CDR2 YENEEA. The CDR3 spans 12 residues. CDR3 region: CASSPGGYEQYF. In nucleotides, the CDR3 is TGTGCCAGCAGCCCGGGGGGATACGAGCAGTACTTC.

The chain employs TRBV27 and TRBJ2-1, with 8 bases aligning to TRBD1. V lost 6 bases and J lost 4; bases outside the gene matches: 11. The germline gives CDR1 MNHEY, CDR2 SMNVEV (reference sequence). CDR3 size: 16 residues. CDR3 loop: CASSPNGDRLYNEQFF. The CDR3 DNA reads TGTGCCAGCAGCCCGAATGGGGACAGGCTATACAATGAGCAGTTCTTC.

V gene TRBV19 combines with J gene TRBJ1-3; 9 bases are shared with TRBD1. This CDR3 spans 15 amino acids. Germline-derived CDR1 and CDR2 are LNHDA and SQIVND (reference sequence). Trimming at V came to 6 bases and at J to 2 bases, leaving 5 bases not matched to a gene. The CDR3 bases are TGTGCCAGTAGGACGGGACAGGGTACTGGAAACACCATATATTTT. Translation gives CASRTGQGTGNTIYF.

The chain links TRBV7-9 to TRBJ2-7; D might be TRBD2 (5 bases). Trimming took off 3 bases at V and 0 bases at J, with 12 bases between the two ends. CDR3 size: 15 residues. Germline CDR1 and CDR2: SEHNR and FQNEAQ (reference sequence). CDR3 in amino acids: CASSLTTGYSYEQYF. CDR3 nucleotide sequence: TGTGCCAGCAGCTTGACTACGGGGTACTCCTACGAGCAGTACTTC.

CDR3 sequence reads: CSVEKQGQVYGYTF. DNA for the CDR3: TGCAGCGTTGAAAAACAGGGGCAAGTATATGGCTACACCTTC. This chain connects TRBV29-1 to TRBJ1-2, with 7 bases aligning to TRBD1. Looked up from germline, CDR1 is SQVTM and CDR2 is ANQGSEA. CDR3 size: 14 residues. After removal of 2 bases from V and 5 bases from J, the junction contained 8 bases not matched to a gene.